This T cell receptor (beta chain) was captured in a study of cytomegalovirus exposure and HLA in healthy donors. On the study more broadly: Genotyping showed less than 85% of 350 to 400 donors falling in the Caucasian-associated ancestry cluster. General study points: According to the study, approximately 150 TCR beta chains were cytomegalovirus-associated. Reportedly, fewer N-insertions than the roughly 600-donor mean appeared in an Asian-associated ancestry cluster in a later analysis.

With respect to this clone: What it binds is unknown.

The PCR employed 60 Vbeta primers together with 13 Jbeta primers. Original handling: Later analysis identified some 88 million unique TCR beta chains, about 11 million shared. Clones were read by immunoSEQ multiplex PCR, and TCRdb kept only the in-frame ones, dropping some. V and J calls and clone size are those listed in that table; D and trimming were worked out from the DNA. The repertoire holds 80,000 to 130,000 clones, 76% seen once, with under 5% in the top ten. Germline V gene lookup returns CDR1 MNHEY and CDR2 SMNVEV (reference sequence). This CDR3 is built from 15 residues. V shed 0 bases and J 2 bases; nucleotides not matched to a gene: 3.

The TCR sequence derives from a woman in her forties or fifties in good health and CMV-seropositive. The sequencing sample was made of PBMCs. This chain uses TRBV27 with TRBJ2-7, with 8 bases that match TRBD1. The CDR3 DNA is TGTGCCAGCAGTTTATCTAGGACAGGGCCCTACGAGCAGTACTTC. Protein: CASSLSRTGPYEQYF.